Each of the 14 T cell receptor beta chains below was sequenced from the same sample in a study of T cells in localized non-small cell lung cancer. The protocol was immunoSEQ multiplex PCR, while the TCRdb copy is restricted to in-frame clones and leaves out a portion. Counted here are about 4,000 clones, 41% occurring once; the ten biggest clones make up approximately 5.8%. The source was lung tumor tissue, collected before any cancer treatment. The receptors were gathered from a woman aged 35-70 years with stage I lung adenocarcinoma.

This clone turned up a few times. The chain joins TRBV19 to TRBJ2-1; 16 nucleotides align to TRBD2. The CDR3 length is 16 residues. With 6 bases clipped from V and 9 bases from J, the junction kept 8 bases outside the gene matches. Germline CDR1 LNHDA, CDR2 SQIVND (reference sequence). CDR3 in DNA: TGTGCCAGTAGGCCGGGACTAGCGGGAGGGAAAGGTGAGCAGTTCTTC. It codes for CASRPGLAGGKGEQFF.

This clone was observed a handful of times. The chain combines TRBV11-3 with TRBJ2-1; 7 positions match TRBD2. J was trimmed by 7 bases and V by 2 bases; bases with no gene match: 8. Germline V CDR1 and CDR2: SGHNT, YENEEA. CDR3 size: 15 residues. The CDR3 loop reads CASSLPPGGGNEQFF. CDR3 DNA: TGTGCCAGCAGCTTACCCCCGGGGGGAGGAAATGAGCAGTTCTTC.

This chain links TRBV19 with TRBJ1-1; weak D call: TRBD1 (5 bases). V was pared by 7 bases and J by 0 bases, with 15 bases between. CDR3 length: 15 residues. Germline loops: CDR1 LNHDA, CDR2 SQIVND (reference sequence). The DNA for the CDR3 is TGTGCCAGTAAATCGGGGACTCTCCTGAACACTGAAGCTTTCTTT. Residues: CASKSGTLLNTEAFF.

This sequence joins TRBV19 and TRBJ1-1; 7 bases fit TRBD1. This CDR3 spans 14 amino acids. J was trimmed by 8 bases and V by 1 base; bases with no gene match: 7. The germline V gene encodes CDR1 LNHDA and CDR2 SQIVND (reference sequence). The CDR3 loop reads CASSIGQGHPEAFF. CDR3 nucleotides: TGTGCCAGTAGTATAGGACAGGGCCACCCCGAAGCTTTCTTT.

The rearrangement uses TRBV27 and TRBJ2-2; no clear D gene. CDR1 and CDR2 from the germline V gene are MNHEY and SMNVEV (reference sequence). With 4 bases removed from V and 2 bases from J, the gap between germline ends came to 8 bases. The CDR3 sequence is 14 residues long. The CDR3 sequence: CASSSTTNTGELFF. For the CDR3, the DNA is TGTGCCAGCAGTTCCACTACTAACACCGGGGAGCTGTTTTTT.

This chain joins TRBV29-1 and TRBJ2-7; 10 bases are shared with TRBD1. J gave up 1 base and V 7 bases, and 4 bases lay outside the gene matches. CDR3 length: 13 amino acids. Per the germline V gene, CDR1 is SQVTM and CDR2 is ANQGSEA. CDR3: CSARGQGSYEQYF. The CDR3 DNA reads TGCAGCGCCCGGGGACAGGGGTCCTACGAGCAGTACTTC.

The chain combines TRBV19 with TRBJ1-1; no definite D call. V shed 3 bases and J shed 1 base, with 3 bases lying between them. Germline V lookup: CDR1 LNHDA, CDR2 SQIVND (reference sequence). CDR3 length equals 12 residues. The DNA for the CDR3 is TGTGCCAGTAGTATTGAGAACACTGAAGCTTTCTTT. This gives the protein CASSIENTEAFF.

In this sample, this clone turned up a few times. The rearrangement joins TRBV19 to TRBJ1-5, with a tentative D call TRBD1 (6 bases). V lost 6 bases, J lost 9 bases, and 12 bases lay in between. Germline-derived CDR1 and CDR2 are LNHDA and SQIVND (reference sequence). This CDR3 is 12 amino acids long. CDR3 region: CASSAQGTPQHF. CDR3 sequence (DNA): TGTGCCAGTAGCGCACAGGGTACGCCCCAGCATTTT.

The chain links TRBV19 to TRBJ1-4, with D unresolved. This CDR3 comprises 11 residues. In germline, CDR1 is LNHDA, CDR2 SQIVND (reference sequence). V was cut by 4 bases and J by 8 bases, with 5 bases left in between. CDR3 in amino acids: CASSRYEKLFF. Written as DNA, the CDR3 is TGTGCCAGTAGTAGGTACGAAAAACTGTTTTTT.

The chain uses TRBV11-3 and TRBJ1-3; D gene ambiguous. V lost 4 bases, J lost 0 bases, and 10 bases lay in between. Germline-derived CDR1 and CDR2 are SGHNT and YENEEA. The CDR3 has 15 amino acids. The CDR3 loop is CASSSAWSSGNTIYF. CDR3 sequence (DNA): TGTGCCAGCAGCTCCGCCTGGTCCTCTGGAAACACCATATATTTT.

There are a few counts of this clone. The chain combines TRBV7-5 with TRBJ2-2; TRBD2 is the table's D call, not checked against the DNA. TRBV7-5 has pseudogene status. The CDR3 totals 16 residues. In DNA, the CDR3 is TGTGCCAGCAGCCACGGGCTAGCTAGGGACACCGGGGAGCTGTTTTTT. Translated: CASSHGLARDTGELFF.

The gene calls are TRBV6-8 and TRBJ1-1; 8 bases align to TRBD1. The CDR3 is 13 amino acids. The junction had 2 bases not matched to a gene; V was cut back by 5 bases and J by 3 bases. Germline CDR1 is MNHGY and CDR2 is SAAAGT. The CDR3 nucleotides read TGTGCCAGCAGTCAGACAGGGGACACTGAAGCTTTCTTT. Protein: CASSQTGDTEAFF.

By share, this clone ranks as large. The rearrangement uses TRBV28 and TRBJ1-1; D call uncertain. CDR1 MDHEN and CDR2 SYDVKM come from the germline V gene. Trimming stripped 1 base from V and 0 bases from J, with 6 bases between. The CDR3 has 14 residues. In DNA, the CDR3 is TGTGCCAGCAGTTTATATAGGGTGAACACTGAAGCTTTCTTT. Its protein product is CASSLYRVNTEAFF.

The genes are TRBV6-8 and TRBJ2-7, with D unresolved. Trimming shortened V by 6 bases and J by 9 bases, and 15 bases separated the two germline ends. Germline lookup yields CDR1 MNHGY and CDR2 SAAAGT. This CDR3 contains 12 residues. As DNA, the CDR3 is TGTGCCAGCAGCAACGCCCAGGCTGGGCAGTACTTC. Its translation: CASSNAQAGQYF.